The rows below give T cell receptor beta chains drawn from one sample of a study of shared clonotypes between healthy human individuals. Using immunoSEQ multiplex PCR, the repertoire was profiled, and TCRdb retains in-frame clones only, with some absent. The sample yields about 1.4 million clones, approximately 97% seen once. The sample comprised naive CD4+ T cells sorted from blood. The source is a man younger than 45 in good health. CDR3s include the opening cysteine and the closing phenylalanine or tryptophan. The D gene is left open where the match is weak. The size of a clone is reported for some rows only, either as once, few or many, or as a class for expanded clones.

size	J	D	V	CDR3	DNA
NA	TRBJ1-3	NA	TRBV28	CASLGLGHTIYF	TGTGCCAGCCTGGGCCTCGGGCACACCATATATTTT
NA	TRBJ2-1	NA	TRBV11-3	CASSLQGTADNEQFF	TGTGCCAGCAGCTTACAGGGGACCGCGGACAATGAGCAGTTCTTC
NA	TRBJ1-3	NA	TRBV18	CASSLKTDLSGNTIYF	TGTGCCAGCTCACTCAAAACAGACCTCTCTGGAAACACCATATATTTT
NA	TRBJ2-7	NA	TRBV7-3	CASSLTPQYLEPDSYEQYF	TGTGCCAGCAGCTTAACCCCGCAGTACCTCGAACCAGATTCCTACGAGCAGTACTTC
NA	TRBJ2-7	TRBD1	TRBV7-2	CASSLQIGGTGGDEQYF	TGTGCCAGCAGCTTACAAATTGGGGGGACAGGGGGCGACGAGCAGTACTTC
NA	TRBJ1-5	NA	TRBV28	CASSLSKAFSGVGIRQPQHF	TGTGCCAGCAGTTTATCCAAGGCATTCTCGGGGGTAGGGATTCGGCAGCCCCAGCATTTT
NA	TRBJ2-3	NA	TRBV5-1	CASSLAVAGNTDTQYF	TGCGCCAGCAGCTTGGCCGTGGCGGGGAACACAGATACGCAGTATTTT
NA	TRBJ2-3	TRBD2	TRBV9	CASSPGLAGAITDTQYF	TGTGCCAGCAGCCCGGGACTAGCGGGAGCTATCACAGATACGCAGTATTTT
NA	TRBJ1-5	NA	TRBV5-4	CASRRGWRGSNQPQHF	TGTGCCAGCCGCCGCGGGTGGAGGGGGAGCAATCAGCCCCAGCATTTT
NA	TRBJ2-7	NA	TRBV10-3	CAISATSYEQYF	TGTGCCATCAGTGCTACCTCCTACGAGCAGTACTTC
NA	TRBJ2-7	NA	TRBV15	CATSSEWMMDEQYF	TGTGCCACCAGCAGCGAGTGGATGATGGACGAGCAGTACTTC
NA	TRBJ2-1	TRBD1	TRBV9	CASSAPMALTGTGRNEQFF	TGTGCCAGCAGCGCACCTATGGCTTTAACCGGGACAGGTAGGAATGAGCAGTTCTTC
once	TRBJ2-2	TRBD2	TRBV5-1	CASSFSWSGSSNTGELFF	TGCGCCAGCAGCTTTTCTTGGAGCGGGAGTTCGAACACCGGGGAGCTGTTTTTT
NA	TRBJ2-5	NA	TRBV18	CASSSSQETQYF	TGTGCCAGCTCATCCTCCCAAGAGACCCAGTACTTC
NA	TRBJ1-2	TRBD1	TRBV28	CASTLTGTHDGYTF	TGTGCCAGCACCCTGACAGGGACCCATGATGGCTACACCTTC
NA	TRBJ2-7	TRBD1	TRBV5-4	CASSSPVRGRGEQYF	TGTGCCAGCAGCTCCCCGGTGAGGGGGCGAGGGGAGCAGTACTTC
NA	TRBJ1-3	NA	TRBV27	CASSLRQGGLGNTIYF	TGTGCCAGCAGTTTAAGACAAGGGGGGCTAGGAAACACCATATATTTT
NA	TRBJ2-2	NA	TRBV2	CASSDWGETVGELFF	TGTGCCAGCAGTGACTGGGGAGAGACGGTCGGGGAGCTGTTTTTT
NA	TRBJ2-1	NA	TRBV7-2	CASSPGGNEQFF	TGTGCCAGCAGCCCCGGAGGAAATGAGCAGTTCTTC
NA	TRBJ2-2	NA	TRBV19	CASSILPGHSTGELFF	TGTGCCAGTAGTATTCTCCCGGGACATTCCACCGGGGAGCTGTTTTTT
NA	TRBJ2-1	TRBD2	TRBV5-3	CARSRTSLFVNDEQFF	TGTGCCAGAAGCCGGACTAGTTTATTCGTGAACGATGAGCAGTTCTTC
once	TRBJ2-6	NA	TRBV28	CASSYKLSGANVLTF	TGTGCCAGCAGTTACAAGCTCTCTGGGGCCAACGTCCTGACTTTC
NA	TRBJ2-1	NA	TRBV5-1	CASSLIRLVGNEQFF	TGCGCCAGCAGCTTGATAAGACTAGTGGGTAATGAGCAGTTCTTC
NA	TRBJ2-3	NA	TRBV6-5	CASSTRLNTQYF	TGTGCCAGCAGTACAAGGTTGAATACGCAGTATTTT
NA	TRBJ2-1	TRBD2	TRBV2	CASPLTSGRTGEQFF	TGTGCCAGTCCCTTGACTAGCGGGAGAACGGGTGAGCAGTTCTTC
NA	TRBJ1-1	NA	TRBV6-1	CASGAVSRGPNTEAFF	TGTGCCAGCGGTGCTGTATCCAGGGGACCGAACACTGAAGCTTTCTTT
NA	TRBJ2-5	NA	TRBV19	CASSPPGSHGTQYF	TGTGCCAGTAGTCCCCCAGGGAGCCATGGGACCCAGTACTTC
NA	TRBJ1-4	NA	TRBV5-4	CASSQSTDTMIF	TGTGCCAGCAGCCAAAGTACAGACACCATGATCTTT
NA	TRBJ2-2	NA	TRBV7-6	CASSGSAGELFF	TGTGCCAGCAGCGGGAGCGCCGGGGAGCTGTTTTTT
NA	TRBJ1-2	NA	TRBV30	CAWDRVNYGYTF	TGTGCCTGGGACCGTGTTAACTATGGCTACACCTTC
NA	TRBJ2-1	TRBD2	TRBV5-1	CASRTSGTSGFNEQFF	TGCGCCAGCAGGACATCCGGGACTAGCGGGTTTAATGAGCAGTTCTTC
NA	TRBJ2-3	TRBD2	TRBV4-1	CASSLLAGVSDTQYF	TGCGCCAGCAGCTTACTAGCGGGAGTTTCAGATACGCAGTATTTT
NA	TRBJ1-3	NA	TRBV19	CASSPRGDSGNTIYF	TGTGCCAGTAGTCCTCGCGGGGACTCTGGAAACACCATATATTTT
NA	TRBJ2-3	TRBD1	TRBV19	CASRRDSYTDTQYF	TGTGCCAGTAGAAGGGACAGCTACACAGATACGCAGTATTTT
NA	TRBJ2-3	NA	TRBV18	CASSPNGLFSTDTQYF	TGTGCCAGCTCACCGAACGGGCTTTTTAGCACAGATACGCAGTATTTT
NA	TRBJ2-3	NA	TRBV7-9	CASTESDTQYF	TGTGCCAGCACCGAGTCGGATACGCAGTATTTT
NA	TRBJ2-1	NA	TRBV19	CASSMHDVGRRLYNEQFF	TGTGCCAGTAGTATGCATGACGTCGGGCGCCGACTGTACAATGAGCAGTTCTTC
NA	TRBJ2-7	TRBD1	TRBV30	CAWSPTGATTVTQYF	TGTGCCTGGAGTCCGACAGGGGCAACAACAGTTACGCAGTACTTC
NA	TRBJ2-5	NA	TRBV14	CASNPWAPRGQTQYF	TGTGCCAGCAACCCCTGGGCCCCCCGGGGGCAGACCCAGTACTTC
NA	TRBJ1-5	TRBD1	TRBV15	CATSRARDRFVRPQHF	TGTGCCACCAGCAGAGCCCGGGACAGGTTTGTCCGGCCCCAGCATTTT
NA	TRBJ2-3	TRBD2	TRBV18	CASSRAGVGTDTQYF	TGTGCCAGCTCACGAGCGGGAGTCGGAACAGATACGCAGTATTTT
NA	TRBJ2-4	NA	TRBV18	CASSDRGVAKNIQYF	TGTGCCAGCTCAGACCGAGGGGTAGCCAAAAACATTCAGTACTTC
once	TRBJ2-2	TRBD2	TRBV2	CASSDIRLAGVMAGELFF	TGTGCCAGCAGTGATATTCGTCTAGCGGGAGTTATGGCCGGGGAGCTGTTTTTT
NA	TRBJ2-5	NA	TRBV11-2	CASSYRPGGNPAETQYF	TGTGCCAGCAGCTACCGCCCTGGGGGTAACCCGGCAGAGACCCAGTACTTC
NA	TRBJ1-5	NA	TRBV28	CASSRLQGDNQPQHF	TGTGCCAGCAGTCGACTCCAGGGTGACAATCAGCCCCAGCATTTT
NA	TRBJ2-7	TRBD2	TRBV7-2	CASSLVRGGTEQYF	TGTGCCAGCAGCTTAGTACGGGGGGGGACCGAGCAGTACTTC